These T cell receptor beta chains were read from a single sample in a study of T cell responses to AZD1222 COVID-19 vaccine. Profiled with immunoSEQ multiplex PCR; TCRdb holds only in-frame clones, not every one. This sample has roughly 260,000 clones, with more than 80% found just once. Sequences were derived from peripheral blood, sampled on day 0 of AZD1222 vaccination. These receptors originate from an adult in good health. Each CDR3 is given with its conserved first and last residue. A D gene is named only where the DNA matches it firmly. Only some rows state a clone size, as once, few, many or a class for expanded clones.

CDR3 DNA | CDR3 protein | J gene | D gene | clone size | V gene
TGCGCCAGCAGCCGTTCCGGGACAGGGATCGGCTACACCTTC | CASSRSGTGIGYTF | TRBJ1-2 | TRBD1 | . | TRBV4-3
TGCGCCAGCAGCCAACCAGGGGGCTCCTACAATGAGCAGTTCTTC | CASSQPGGSYNEQFF | TRBJ2-1 | TRBD1 | . | TRBV4-3
TGTGCCAGCAGCTTAGTGACTACCACCCTTATGGTGCAGTACTTC | CASSLVTTTLMVQYF | TRBJ2-7 | . | . | TRBV7-2
TGTGCCAGCAGCCAAATAGCGGGCTCCTACGAGCAGTACTTC | CASSQIAGSYEQYF | TRBJ2-7 | TRBD2 | . | TRBV28
TGTGCCAGCCAGAGCGGGGGGGCCTATGAGCAGTTCTTC | CASQSGGAYEQFF | TRBJ2-1 | TRBD2 | . | TRBV28
TGTGCCAGCAGCCTCGGGACACCTGGAAACACCATATATTTT | CASSLGTPGNTIYF | TRBJ1-3 | . | . | TRBV28
TGTGCCAGCAGCAAAGGAGGGGGCCCGTTGTTCTTC | CASSKGGGPLFF | TRBJ2-1 | . | . | TRBV9
TGTGCCAGCTCACCACCGAGCAGGGCGGACACTGAAGCTTTCTTT | CASSPPSRADTEAFF | TRBJ1-1 | . | . | TRBV18
TGTGCCAGCAGCTTATCGGCAGCGGGGACTGAAGCTTTCTTT | CASSLSAAGTEAFF | TRBJ1-1 | . | . | TRBV7-2
TGTGCCAGCGGAACTTTAGAGATACGGGTGCCCCAGCATTTT | CASGTLEIRVPQHF | TRBJ1-5 | . | . | TRBV28
TGTGCCAGCAGTTCCCCCTTAGGGTCTTACGAGCAGTACTTC | CASSSPLGSYEQYF | TRBJ2-7 | . | . | TRBV28
TGTGCCAGCAGCCAAGCTGGGGGGCTTCAAGAGACCCAGTACTTC | CASSQAGGLQETQYF | TRBJ2-5 | . | once | TRBV3-1/TRBV3-2
TGTGCCAGCAGCTTGCCCGGGACTTCCACAGATACGCAGTATTTT | CASSLPGTSTDTQYF | TRBJ2-3 | . | . | TRBV5-6
TGTGCCAGCAGCTCCGGGGGGTTTGAGAATCAGCCCCAGCATTTT | CASSSGGFENQPQHF | TRBJ1-5 | . | . | TRBV21-1
TGTGCCAGCAGTCCCCGGCCGAACACTGAAGCTTTCTTT | CASSPRPNTEAFF | TRBJ1-1 | . | . | TRBV2
TGTGCCAGCAGTCCAATCCAGGGGGCCGGTGTAACAGATACGCAGTATTTT | CASSPIQGAGVTDTQYF | TRBJ2-3 | TRBD1 | . | TRBV28
TGTGCCATCAGTGAGCAGGGGGCACGTAACTATGGCTACACCTTC | CAISEQGARNYGYTF | TRBJ1-2 | TRBD1 | . | TRBV10-3
TGTGCCAGCGGGCTAGCGGGGGGCGGGGAGCTGTTTTTT | CASGLAGGGELFF | TRBJ2-2 | TRBD2 | . | TRBV2
TGTGCCAGTGGGAGGGCCGAGGACAATGAGCAGTTCTTC | CASGRAEDNEQFF | TRBJ2-1 | TRBD2 | once | TRBV19
TGTGCCAGCAGCCAAGTCCCCGGGGAGCTGTTTTTT | CASSQVPGELFF | TRBJ2-2 | . | few | TRBV4-2
TGTGCCAGCAAAGGGACAGGGGGGGGTAGTCAGCCCCAGCATTTT | CASKGTGGGSQPQHF | TRBJ1-5 | TRBD1 | . | TRBV19
TGTGCCAGCAGCTTAGATCAGGGACGGGACGAGCAGTACTTC | CASSLDQGRDEQYF | TRBJ2-7 | . | once | TRBV7-2
TGTGCCAGCTCACCAGGCGCAGGCTCATCCAATGAGCAGTTCTTC | CASSPGAGSSNEQFF | TRBJ2-1 | . | . | TRBV18
TGTGCCAGCAGCGCCTCAGTGCCCCACTCTGGAAACACCATATATTTT | CASSASVPHSGNTIYF | TRBJ1-3 | . | . | TRBV11-2
TGTGCCACCAGTGGCGGGGGGGCCCCGCAGTATTTT | CATSGGGAPQYF | TRBJ2-3 | TRBD2 | . | TRBV24-1
TGTGCCAGCAGCTTCCCGACAGGGCTTAACACTGAAGCTTTCTTT | CASSFPTGLNTEAFF | TRBJ1-1 | TRBD1 | . | TRBV5-6
TGTGCCAGCAGCCCAACATGGGATTCGCCCCAGCATTTT | CASSPTWDSPQHF | TRBJ1-5 | . | once | TRBV14
TGTGCCAGCAGCTTATTCCTGAACACTGAAGCTTTCTTT | CASSLFLNTEAFF | TRBJ1-1 | . | . | TRBV7-3
TGTGCCAGCAGTGAGTCTGAGGGGAACACTGAAGCTTTCTTT | CASSESEGNTEAFF | TRBJ1-1 | . | . | TRBV2
TGCGCCAGCAGCTTGGTTAGCACCGGGGAGCTGTTTTTT | CASSLVSTGELFF | TRBJ2-2 | . | . | TRBV5-1
TGCAGCGTTGAGGGGACTAGCGGGAGTCTAGAGACCCAGTACTTC | CSVEGTSGSLETQYF | TRBJ2-5 | TRBD2 | . | TRBV29-1
TGTGCCATCCATCATCCTATCTCTCCGGTAGGGAACACCTTC | CAIHHPISPVGNTF | TRBJ1-2 | . | . | TRBV28
TGTGCCAGCAGCCTCCCACTGGGGGATACGCAGTATTTT | CASSLPLGDTQYF | TRBJ2-3 | . | . | TRBV3-1/TRBV3-2
TGTGCCAGCAGCATCAGCACAGATACGCAGTATTTT | CASSISTDTQYF | TRBJ2-3 | . | . | TRBV9
TGTGCCAGCAGTTCGGCGGTCAGGGGGGTCGAAAAACTGTTTTTT | CASSSAVRGVEKLFF | TRBJ1-4 | TRBD1 | . | TRBV27
TGTGCCAGCAGCTTAGACAGGAGATATCAGCCCCAGCATTTT | CASSLDRRYQPQHF | TRBJ1-5 | . | . | TRBV7-2
TGTGCCACCAGCAGAGACGGGTTTGGGGACACTGAAGCTTTCTTT | CATSRDGFGDTEAFF | TRBJ1-1 | . | once | TRBV15
TGTGCCCCAGAAACGGGCTCCCGGACGGCATTGGACGGGGAGCTGTTTTTT | CAPETGSRTALDGELFF | TRBJ2-2 | . | . | TRBV6-4
TGCGCCAGCAGCTTGGAGCGGACTCCCCTCACAGATACGCAGTATTTT | CASSLERTPLTDTQYF | TRBJ2-3 | . | . | TRBV5-1
TGCGCCAGCAGCTTGGCCGAATTGGGAAACATTCAGTACTTC | CASSLAELGNIQYF | TRBJ2-4 | . | . | TRBV5-1
TGTGCCAGCTCACCACCGAACAGCAGAAACACTGAAGCTTTCTTT | CASSPPNSRNTEAFF | TRBJ1-1 | . | . | TRBV18
TGTGCCAGCTCGCCAACTCCACCCCTCCACTTT | CASSPTPPLHF | TRBJ1-6 | . | . | TRBV18
TGCGCCAGCAGCTTGGGAGGGACATCCCCAAGCTCCTATAATTCACCCCTCCACTTT | CASSLGGTSPSSYNSPLHF | TRBJ1-6 | . | few | TRBV5-1
TGTGCCAGCAGTTTAGGGCTCAGTCCAGGGTTTAATGAGCAGTTCTTC | CASSLGLSPGFNEQFF | TRBJ2-1 | . | once | TRBV27
TGCGCCAGCAGCCGTCAGGGCGGCACTGAAGCTTTCTTT | CASSRQGGTEAFF | TRBJ1-1 | . | . | TRBV5-1
TGTGCCAGCAGTGAACGGAGCGGGGGGGCCCGTACCGGGGAGCTGTTTTTT | CASSERSGGARTGELFF | TRBJ2-2 | TRBD2 | . | TRBV2
TGTGCCAGCTCACCTCGACAGGGGCACTACAATGAGCAGTTCTTC | CASSPRQGHYNEQFF | TRBJ2-1 | TRBD1 | . | TRBV18
TGTGCCAGCAGCTTCCCCCCCGCGAAAAGAGCAGACTACGAGCAGTACTTC | CASSFPPAKRADYEQYF | TRBJ2-7 | . | . | TRBV5-6
TGCGCCAGCAGCTTGAGGGGGGATGATCAGCCCCAGCATTTT | CASSLRGDDQPQHF | TRBJ1-5 | . | . | TRBV5-1
TGTGCCAGCAGCTTTCCTAGCGGGAGTAGGGACGAGCAGTACTTC | CASSFPSGSRDEQYF | TRBJ2-7 | TRBD2 | few | TRBV7-9
TGTGCCAGCAAACAGGGCTTCAATCAGCCCCAGCATTTT | CASKQGFNQPQHF | TRBJ1-5 | . | . | TRBV27